This T cell receptor (beta chain) was identified in a study of T cells in Graves' hyperthyroidism and ophthalmopathy. RNA transcripts served as the template for amplifying TCR beta CDR3 regions. Initially, a first-round RT-PCR of the TCR CDR3 employed the HTBI primer set. TCRdb used MiXCR to reprocess the multiplex PCR reads, holding one entry per CDR3 protein. The sample lists 610,000 or so distinct CDR3 sequences, about 45% occurring once. This clonotype was recorded at least ten times. The CDR3 extends over 14 amino acids. Germline V CDR1 and CDR2: MNHEY, SVGEGT. Trimming pared 4 bases from V and 3 bases from J, leaving 7 bases between.

V and J are TRBV6-2 or TRBV6-3 and TRBJ2-6; D not certain. Sequencing was performed on peripheral blood or thyroid tissue (not recorded which). The receptor was isolated from a woman aged 18-29 years with Graves' hyperthyroidism. CDR3 amino acids: CASSLVVGANVLTF. The DNA of the CDR3 is TGTGCCAGCAGTTTAGTCGTTGGGGCCAACGTCCTGACTTTC.